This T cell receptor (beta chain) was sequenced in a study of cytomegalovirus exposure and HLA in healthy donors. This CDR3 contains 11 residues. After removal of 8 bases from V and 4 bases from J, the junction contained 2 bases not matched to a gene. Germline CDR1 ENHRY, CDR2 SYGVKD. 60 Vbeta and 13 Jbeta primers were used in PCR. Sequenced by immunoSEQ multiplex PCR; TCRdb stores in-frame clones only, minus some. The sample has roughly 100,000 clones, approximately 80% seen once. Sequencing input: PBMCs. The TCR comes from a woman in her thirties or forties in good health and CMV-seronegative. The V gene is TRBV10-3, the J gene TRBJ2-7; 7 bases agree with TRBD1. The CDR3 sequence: CAIRDSYEQYF. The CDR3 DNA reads TGTGCCATCCGGGACAGTTACGAGCAGTACTTC.